This record looks at one T cell receptor (beta chain) sequence and its context. Its cognate antigen is unknown. The sample originates from a study of OX40 agonist ivuxolimab in advanced cancers. Study-level background: Hepatocellular carcinoma, melanoma, renal cell or head and neck cancer was diagnosed in the dose-escalation patients.

Regarding the study as a whole: Low normalized T-cell clonal expansion was also seen in some nonresponders.

The CDR3 totals 15 residues. The germline V and J ends were trimmed by 1 base and 1 base, with 7 bases remaining between them. Germline V lookup: CDR1 MGHRA, CDR2 YSYEKL. Researchers took blood at baseline, on cycle 4 day 1, and on cycle 7 day 1. The protocol was immunoSEQ multiplex PCR, while the TCRdb copy is restricted to in-frame clones and leaves out a portion. The table has tens of thousands of clones, approximately 92% seen once. This clonotype originated in an adult with an advanced solid tumor such as melanoma, head and neck, liver or kidney cancer. The V and J genes are TRBV4-1 and TRBJ2-2; D remains ambiguous. The sequencing here drew on CD4+ or CD8+ T cells sorted from blood, taken in a trial of the OX40 agonist ivuxolimab. CDR3 nucleotides: TGCGCCAGCAGCCAAGTTTTAGGGAACACCGGGGAGCTGTTTTTT. As protein: CASSQVLGNTGELFF.